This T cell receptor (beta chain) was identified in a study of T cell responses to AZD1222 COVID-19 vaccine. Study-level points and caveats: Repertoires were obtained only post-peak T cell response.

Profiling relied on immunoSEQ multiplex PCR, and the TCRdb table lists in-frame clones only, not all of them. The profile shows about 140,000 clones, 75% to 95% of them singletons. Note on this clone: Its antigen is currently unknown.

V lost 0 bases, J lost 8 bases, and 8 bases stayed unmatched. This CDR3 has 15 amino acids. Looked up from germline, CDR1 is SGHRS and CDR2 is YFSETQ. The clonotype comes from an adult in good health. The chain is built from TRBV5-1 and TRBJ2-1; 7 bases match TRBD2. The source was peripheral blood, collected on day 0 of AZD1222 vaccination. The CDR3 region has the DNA TGCGCCAGCAGCTTGGCCGTGACTAGCCTTTATGAGCAGTTCTTC. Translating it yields CASSLAVTSLYEQFF.